This T cell receptor beta chain appears in the sequencing data of a study of glioma-infiltrating T cells after dendritic cell vaccination (dated by TCRdb to the mid-2010s). Some background on the complete study: A cohort of roughly 15 glioblastoma patients from Phase I and II dendritic cell vaccination trials was included, of whom 9 were newly diagnosed and 6 had recurrent disease. Three intradermal dendritic cell vaccine injections were administered to patients at biweekly intervals in the arm below the axilla. The vaccine consisted of monocyte-derived dendritic cells cultured about 7 days with IL-4 and GM-CSF, then pulsed overnight with autologous tumor lysate. Survival after dendritic cell vaccination was correlated with TCR sequencing metrics, including TIL content and tumor-blood repertoire overlap. In glioblastoma patients vaccinated with dendritic cells, deep sequencing of TCR beta CDR3 regions served to measure the amount of tumor-infiltrating lymphocytes and to compare repertoires between tumor and blood. Between 2003 and 2012, the patients were given dendritic cell vaccination pulsed with autologous tumor lysate.

With respect to this clone: What this receptor recognizes is not known. Per-nucleotide qualities are absent, and no much larger clonotype sits a single base away.

The CDR3 holds 14 amino acids from the cysteine to the phenylalanine. The CDR3 DNA has 42 bases and is translated from base 1. The junction shows trimming of 5 bases on V and 2 bases on J, and the gene matches do not reach 3 bases of it. The germline V gene supplies CDR1 SNHLY and CDR2 FYNNEI. Patients were selected on the basis of adequate residual fresh-frozen tumor tissue and more than two years of available survival data. Although molecular status otherwise differed among the glioblastoma patients, no patient had an isocitrate dehydrogenase mutation. PBMC collection took place before vaccination, two weeks after the third vaccination, and at tumor progression if progression occurred. Genomic DNA was extracted with the Qiagen DNeasy Blood extraction Kit. Here is what the overall study found, with its caveats: The cohort was small and heterogeneous, with few patients having full blood and tumor sets and even fewer initial-recurrent tumor pairs. The TCR overlap response model with three groups was called speculative and said to need prospective validation. After dendritic cell vaccination, a higher estimated pretreatment TIL content predicted longer time to progression and longer overall survival. TCR clonality showed no direct relationship with survival, which suggests that a diverse polyclonal response may be important.

Using the immunoSEQ assay, TCRB CDR3 regions were amplified from roughly 1.8 micrograms of genomic DNA, or from all available DNA when less than that was on hand. Multiplex PCR used 60 forward primers for TCR V beta segments and 13 reverse primers for J beta segments. To estimate the number of reads per starting template, synthetic control templates were added to each sample at limiting dilution. The Illumina HiSeq System generated sequencing reads of 87 bp. Turning to the authors' computational methods: PCR and sequencing errors were removed by a nearest neighbor algorithm that merged closely related sequences. TCR overlap was defined as the percentage of unique tumor TCR beta sequences that were also found in the peripheral blood of the same patient. This is the immuneACCESS table as TCRdb keeps it, with only in-frame sequences that have V and J called. A part of the clones is gone; compared with another copy, unresolved V genes explain less than half, and the rest is unexplained. V and J calls and clone size are given by that table; D and trimming were obtained from the DNA. In all, the sample holds under 100,000 clones, and over 65% of those were seen once. The ten biggest clones cover about 2.9% of the sample.

This TCR came from a human donor with glioblastoma. The receptor chain draws on TRBV2 and TRBJ2-7; 10 bases in the junction line up with TRBD1. Material: blood, obtained before dendritic cell vaccination. CDR3 sequence: CASSWGQGPYEQYF. The sequenced DNA: TGTGCCAGCAGTTGGGGACAGGGGCCCTACGAGCAGTACTTC.